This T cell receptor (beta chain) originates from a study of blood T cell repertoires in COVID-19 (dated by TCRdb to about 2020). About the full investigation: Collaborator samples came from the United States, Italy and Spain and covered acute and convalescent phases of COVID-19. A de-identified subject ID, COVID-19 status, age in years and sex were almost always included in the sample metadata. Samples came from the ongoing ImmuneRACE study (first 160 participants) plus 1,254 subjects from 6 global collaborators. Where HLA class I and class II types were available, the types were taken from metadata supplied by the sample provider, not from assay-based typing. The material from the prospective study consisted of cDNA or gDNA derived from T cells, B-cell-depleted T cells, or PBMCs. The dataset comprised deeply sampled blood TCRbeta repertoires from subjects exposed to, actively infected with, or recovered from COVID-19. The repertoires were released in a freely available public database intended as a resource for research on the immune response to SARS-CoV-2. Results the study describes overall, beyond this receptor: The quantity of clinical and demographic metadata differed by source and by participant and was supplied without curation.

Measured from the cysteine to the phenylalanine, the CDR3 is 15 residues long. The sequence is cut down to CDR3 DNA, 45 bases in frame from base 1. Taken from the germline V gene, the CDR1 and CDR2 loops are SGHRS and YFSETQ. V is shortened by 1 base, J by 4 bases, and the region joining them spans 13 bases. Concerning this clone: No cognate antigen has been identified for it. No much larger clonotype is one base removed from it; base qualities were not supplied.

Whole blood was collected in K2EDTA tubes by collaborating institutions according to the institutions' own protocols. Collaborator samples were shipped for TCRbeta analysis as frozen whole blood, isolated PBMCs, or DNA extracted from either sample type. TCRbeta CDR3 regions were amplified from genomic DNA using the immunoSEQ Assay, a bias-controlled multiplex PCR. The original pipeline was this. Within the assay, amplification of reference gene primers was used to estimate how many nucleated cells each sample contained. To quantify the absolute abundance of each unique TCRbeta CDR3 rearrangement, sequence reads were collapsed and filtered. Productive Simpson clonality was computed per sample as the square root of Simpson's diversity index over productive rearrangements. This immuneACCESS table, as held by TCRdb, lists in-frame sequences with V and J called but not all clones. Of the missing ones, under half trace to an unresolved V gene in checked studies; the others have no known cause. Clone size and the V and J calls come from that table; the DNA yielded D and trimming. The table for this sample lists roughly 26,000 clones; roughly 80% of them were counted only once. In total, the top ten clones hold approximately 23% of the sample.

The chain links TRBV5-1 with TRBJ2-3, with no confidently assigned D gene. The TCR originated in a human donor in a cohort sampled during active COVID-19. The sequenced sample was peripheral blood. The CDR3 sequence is CASSLQSQRSDTQYF. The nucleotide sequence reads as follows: TGCGCCAGCAGCTTGCAGTCTCAGAGGTCAGATACGCAGTATTTT.